This TCR beta chain was identified during a study of cytotoxic CD8 clonotypes in ibrutinib-treated CLL. Overall study findings and caveats: Public clonotypes occurred uncommonly; on treatment, they contracted or remained stable. Researchers report that baseline clonality outpaced age-matched healthy donors and tracked circulating CD8+ T-cell counts.

Trimming shortened V by 0 bases and J by 6 bases, and 9 bases separated the two germline ends. The CDR3 spans 14 residues. CDR1 and CDR2 (germline): SGHRS, YFSETQ. Deep sequencing aimed at 1 in 200,000 to 1 in 1 million T cells' resolution. Sequencing was performed with immunoSEQ multiplex PCR; in TCRdb, only in-frame clones are kept and a portion is missing. The repertoire has 35,000 to 40,000 clones, around 53% of them found once; the top ten carry about 20%. Only one count was recorded for this clone. Its antigen is not identified. The sequencing used PBMCs, collected before ibrutinib treatment. The rearrangement uses TRBV5-1 and TRBJ2-2; D gene unclear. The clonotype originates from a human donor with chronic lymphocytic leukemia. CDR3 nucleotide sequence: TGCGCCAGCAGCTTGGCATACGGGCCCGGGGAGCTGTTTTTT. Its protein product is CASSLAYGPGELFF. The full variable domain, completed using reference TRBV5-1 and TRBJ2-2, is KAGVTQTPRYLIKTRGQQVTLSCSPISGHRSVSWYQQTPGQGLQFLFEYFSETQRNKGNFPGRFSGRQFSNSRSEMNVSTLELGDSALYLCASSLAYGPGELFFGEGSRLTVL.